This TCR beta chain derives from a study of identical twins. A universal primer site was added by template switching, and unique molecular identifiers were carried by the cDNA. TCRdb re-called the 5' RACE reads through MiXCR, storing one row per CDR3 protein. Among 470,000 or so distinct CDR3 sequences listed, roughly 24% were seen once. A note on this clonotype: Its antigen is not known.

Study conclusions and caveats: Models underestimated how often monozygotic twins shared out-of-frame TCR alpha.

The germline gives CDR1 SGHTA, CDR2 FQGNSA. CDR3 size: 12 residues. In addition, the sample was reused for a study of T cells expressing NK-cell markers. That source notes: Investigators obtained TCR beta repertoires from sorted CD3+CD56+NKG2C+, CD3+CD56+NKG2C- and CD3+CD56-NKG2C+ T cells. Whether expanded NKG2C-expressing T cell clones recognize HCMV is unknown.

Sequencing used CD4+ T cells sorted from blood. V gene TRBV7-2 combines with J gene TRBJ2-2; perhaps TRBD2 as D (6 bases). The clonotype comes from a woman under 30 in good health. CDR3 nucleotides: TGTGCGATCGGGAGCGTCGCCGGGGAGCTGTTTTTT. Its protein is CAIGSVAGELFF. The full variable domain, in which reference TRBV7-2 and TRBJ2-2 provide the parts outside the CDR3, is GAGVSQSPSNKVTEKGKDVELRCDPISGHTALYWYRQSLGQGLEFLIYFQGNSAPDKSGLPSDRFSAERTGGSVSTLTIQRTQQEDSAVYLCAIGSVAGELFFGEGSRLTVL.